This TCR beta chain was obtained from a study of cytomegalovirus exposure and HLA in healthy donors. Findings and caveats of the study: Later on, a genetic analysis was performed. It linked a missense variant in DCLRE1C with V- and J-gene trimming of TCR beta. As was reported, the classifier diagnosed cytomegalovirus status with high specificity and sensitivity. In vitro assays verified that a few CMV-associated chains recognized CMV antigens specifically.

Researchers ran the PCR with 60 Vbeta and 13 Jbeta primers. TCRdb's copy holds only in-frame clones and misses some; the assay was immunoSEQ multiplex PCR. The data show 150,000 to 200,000 clones, about 78% seen once. Details on this clone: What it recognizes is unknown.

The receptor was derived from a woman aged 50 to 65 in good health and CMV-seropositive. The sample taken for sequencing was PBMCs.

This chain's CDR3 is CASRETGWLGNTIYF. CDR3 nucleotide sequence: TGTGCCAGCAGGGAGACAGGATGGTTGGGGAACACCATATATTTT. The gene calls are TRBV25-1 and TRBJ1-3, with D possibly being TRBD1 (6 bases). The V and J ends lost 6 bases and 7 bases respectively, with 19 bases between them. This CDR3 contains 15 residues. Germline CDR1 reads MGHDK; CDR2 reads SYGVNS.